The clone carrying this TCR beta chain came up a few times. Its specificity is unknown. This entry belongs to a study of cytomegalovirus exposure and HLA in healthy donors. Study in general: Out of around 360 genotyped donors, about 76% belonged to the Caucasian-associated ancestry cluster.

Trimming removed 5 bases from V and 9 bases from J; junction bases left unmatched: 15. CDR1 SGHRS and CDR2 YFSETQ come from the germline V gene. The CDR3 sequence is 15 residues long. Study-level points and caveats: The study recorded over 150 TCR beta chains that were cytomegalovirus-associated. Certain indistinguishable V segments, among them TRBV6-2 and TRBV6-3, were excluded. The only immune exposure information that was available was CMV serostatus.

This PCR relied on a set of 60 Vbeta primers and 13 Jbeta primers. The protocol was immunoSEQ multiplex PCR, while the TCRdb copy is restricted to in-frame clones and leaves out a portion. The sample contains under 200,000 clones, approximately 12% of which appear only once. The clonotype originates from a man in his forties or fifties in good health and CMV-seropositive. Specimen: PBMCs. This chain links TRBV5-1 with TRBJ2-7; TRBD1 matches at 9 bases. The CDR3 coding sequence is TGCGCCAGCAGTAACGGGGACAGGGCAATTACGGGGCAGTACTTC. The encoded protein is CASSNGDRAITGQYF.